This record covers a single T cell receptor (beta chain). The record originates from a study of blood T cell repertoires in COVID-19. Study at large: Collection of acute and convalescent COVID-19 samples took place in the United States, Italy and Spain. PBMCs, B-cell-depleted T cells, or T cells provided the cDNA or gDNA that made up the material.

Authors' data handling: Reference gene primers were amplified, and this amplification served to estimate nucleated cell counts. Measured with immunoSEQ multiplex PCR; TCRdb has only the in-frame clones, and not every one. That table furnishes V, J and clone size, whereas the DNA furnished D and trimming. Altogether 250,000 to 350,000 clones are present, about 85% being singletons, with the ten largest covering around 2.1%. This CDR3 comprises 13 residues. Trimming pared 7 bases from V and 0 bases from J, leaving 9 bases between. The V gene's germline CDR1 is MNHEY and CDR2 SVGAGI. The rearrangement uses TRBV6-5 and TRBJ1-2, with D possibly TRBD1 on 5 matching bases. The TCR originated in a man younger than 35 with active or convalescent COVID-19. Source material: peripheral blood. The chain's CDR3 is CASTLRANYGYTF. In nucleotides, the CDR3 is TGTGCCAGCACCCTCAGGGCTAACTATGGCTACACCTTC.